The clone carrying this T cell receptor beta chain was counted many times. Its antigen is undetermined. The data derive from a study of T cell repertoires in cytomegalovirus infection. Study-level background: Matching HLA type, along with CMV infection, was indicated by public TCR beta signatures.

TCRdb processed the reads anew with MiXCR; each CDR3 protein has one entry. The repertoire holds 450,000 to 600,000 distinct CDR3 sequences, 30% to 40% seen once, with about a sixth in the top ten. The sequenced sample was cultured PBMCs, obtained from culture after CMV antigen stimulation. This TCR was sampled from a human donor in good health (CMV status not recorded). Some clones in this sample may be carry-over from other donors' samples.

CDR3 amino acids: CASSLGMLAGGPLETQYF. The CDR3 nucleotides read TGTGCCAGCAGCTTAGGAATGCTAGCGGGAGGGCCCCTAGAGACCCAGTACTTC. V usage is TRBV11-2 and J usage is TRBJ2-5, with 12 positions matching TRBD2. Germline assignment: CDR1 SGHAT and CDR2 FQNNGV. This CDR3 region has 18 residues. V shed 1 base, J shed 4 bases, and the junction held 10 bases outside the gene matches. The full variable domain, completed using reference TRBV11-2 and TRBJ2-5, is EAGVAQSPRYKIIEKRQSVAFWCNPISGHATLYWYQQILGQGPKLLIQFQNNGVVDDSQLPKDRFSAERLKGVDSTLKIQPAKLEDSAVYLCASSLGMLAGGPLETQYFGPGTRLLVL.